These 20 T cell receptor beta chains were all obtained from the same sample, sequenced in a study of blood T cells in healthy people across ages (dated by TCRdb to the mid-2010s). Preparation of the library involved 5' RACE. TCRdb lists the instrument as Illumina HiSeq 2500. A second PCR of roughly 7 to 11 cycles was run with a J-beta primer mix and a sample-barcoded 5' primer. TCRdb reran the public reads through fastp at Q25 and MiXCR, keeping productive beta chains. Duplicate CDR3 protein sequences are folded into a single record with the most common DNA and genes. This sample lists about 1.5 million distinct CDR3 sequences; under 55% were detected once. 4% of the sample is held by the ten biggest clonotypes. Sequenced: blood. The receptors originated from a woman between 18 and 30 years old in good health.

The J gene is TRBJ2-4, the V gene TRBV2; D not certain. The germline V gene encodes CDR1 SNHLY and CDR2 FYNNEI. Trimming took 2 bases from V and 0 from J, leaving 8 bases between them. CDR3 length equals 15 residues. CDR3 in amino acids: CASSEWPLAKNIQYF. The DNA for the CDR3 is TGTGCCAGCAGTGAATGGCCTCTAGCCAAAAACATTCAGTACTTC.

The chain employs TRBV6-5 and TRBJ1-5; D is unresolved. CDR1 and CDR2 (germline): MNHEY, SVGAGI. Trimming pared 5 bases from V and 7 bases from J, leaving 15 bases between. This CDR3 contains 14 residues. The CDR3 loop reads CASSPRLVGQPQHF. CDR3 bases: TGTGCCAGCAGTCCCCGATTGGTCGGGCAGCCCCAGCATTTT.

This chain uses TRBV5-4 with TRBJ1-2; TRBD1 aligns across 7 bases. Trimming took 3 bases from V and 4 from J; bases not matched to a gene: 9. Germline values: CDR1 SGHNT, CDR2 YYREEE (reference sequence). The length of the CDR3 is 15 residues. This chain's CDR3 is CASSWGDSSSYGYTF. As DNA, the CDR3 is TGTGCCAGCAGCTGGGGGGACAGCTCCTCCTATGGCTACACCTTC.

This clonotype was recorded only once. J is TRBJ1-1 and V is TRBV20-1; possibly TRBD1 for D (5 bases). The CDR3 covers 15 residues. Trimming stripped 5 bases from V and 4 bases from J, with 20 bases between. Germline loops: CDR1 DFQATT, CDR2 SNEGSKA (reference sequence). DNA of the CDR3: TGCAGTGCTCGAGGCGGAGCAGGGAGATTCACTGAAGCTTTCTTT. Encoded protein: CSARGGAGRFTEAFF.

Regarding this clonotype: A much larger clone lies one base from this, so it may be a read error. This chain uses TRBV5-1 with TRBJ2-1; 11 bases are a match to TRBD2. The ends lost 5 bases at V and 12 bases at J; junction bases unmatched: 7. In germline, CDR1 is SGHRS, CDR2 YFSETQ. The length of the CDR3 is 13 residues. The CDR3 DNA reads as TGCGCCAGCAGAACTAGCGGGAGACATGGGCAGTTCTTC. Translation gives CASRTSGRHGQFF.

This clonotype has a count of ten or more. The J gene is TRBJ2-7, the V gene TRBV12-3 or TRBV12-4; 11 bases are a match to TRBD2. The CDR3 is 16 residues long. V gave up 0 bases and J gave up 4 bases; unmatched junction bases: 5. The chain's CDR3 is CASSLAVTSGSYEQYF. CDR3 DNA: TGTGCCAGCAGTTTAGCGGTAACTAGCGGGAGTTACGAGCAGTACTTC.

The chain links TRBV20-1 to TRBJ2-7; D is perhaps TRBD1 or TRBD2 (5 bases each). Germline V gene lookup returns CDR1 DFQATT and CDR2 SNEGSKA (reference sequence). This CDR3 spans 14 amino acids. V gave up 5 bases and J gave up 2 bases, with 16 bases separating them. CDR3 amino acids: CSASPGPRPYEQYF. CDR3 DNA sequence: TGCAGTGCTTCCCCGGGACCCCGCCCCTACGAGCAGTACTTC.

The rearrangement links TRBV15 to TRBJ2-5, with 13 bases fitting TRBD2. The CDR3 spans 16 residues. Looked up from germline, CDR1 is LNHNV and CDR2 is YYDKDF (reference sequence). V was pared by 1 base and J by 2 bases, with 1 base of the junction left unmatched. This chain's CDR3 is CATSRGGLAGQETQYF. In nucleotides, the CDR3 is TGTGCCACCAGCAGAGGGGGACTAGCGGGACAAGAGACCCAGTACTTC.

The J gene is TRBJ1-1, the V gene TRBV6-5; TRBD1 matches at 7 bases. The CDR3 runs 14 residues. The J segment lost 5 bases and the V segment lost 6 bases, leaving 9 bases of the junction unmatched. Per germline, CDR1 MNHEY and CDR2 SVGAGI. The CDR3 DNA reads TGTGCCAGCAGAGCGGGACAGCGGAGGACTGAAGCTTTCTTT. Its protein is CASRAGQRRTEAFF.

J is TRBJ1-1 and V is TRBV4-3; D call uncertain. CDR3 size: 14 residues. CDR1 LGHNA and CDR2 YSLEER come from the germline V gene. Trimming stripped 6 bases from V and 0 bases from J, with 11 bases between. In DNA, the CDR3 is TGCGCCAGCAGGTTCAGAAGGGTGAACACTGAAGCTTTCTTT. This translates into CASRFRRVNTEAFF.

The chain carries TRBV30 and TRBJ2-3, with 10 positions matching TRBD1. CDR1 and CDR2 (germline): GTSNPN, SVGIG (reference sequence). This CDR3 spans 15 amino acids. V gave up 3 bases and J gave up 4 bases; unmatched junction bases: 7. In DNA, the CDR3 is TGTGCCTGGAGCCCTGGACAGGGGGGGCCAGATACGCAGTATTTT. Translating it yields CAWSPGQGGPDTQYF.

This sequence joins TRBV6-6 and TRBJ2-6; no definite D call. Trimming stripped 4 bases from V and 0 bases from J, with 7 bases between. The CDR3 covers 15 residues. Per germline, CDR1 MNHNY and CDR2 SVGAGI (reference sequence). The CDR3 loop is CASSLLPSGANVLTF. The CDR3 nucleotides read TGTGCCAGCAGTTTACTCCCCTCTGGGGCCAACGTCCTGACTTTC.

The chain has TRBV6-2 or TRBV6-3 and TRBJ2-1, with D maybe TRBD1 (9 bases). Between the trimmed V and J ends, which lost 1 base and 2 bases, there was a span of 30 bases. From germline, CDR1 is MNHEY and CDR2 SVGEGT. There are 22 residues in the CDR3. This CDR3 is CASSYLGIRGGTGTGTYNEQFF. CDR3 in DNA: TGTGCCAGCAGTTACTTGGGCATACGGGGGGGAACCGGGACAGGGACCTACAATGAGCAGTTCTTC.

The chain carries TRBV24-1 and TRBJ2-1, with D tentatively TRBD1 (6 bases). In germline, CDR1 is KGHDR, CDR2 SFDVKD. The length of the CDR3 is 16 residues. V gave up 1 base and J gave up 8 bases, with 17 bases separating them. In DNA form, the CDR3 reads TGTGCCACCAGTGATTTCGCAGGGGCTAGTCGTGATGAGCAGTTCTTC. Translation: CATSDFAGASRDEQFF.

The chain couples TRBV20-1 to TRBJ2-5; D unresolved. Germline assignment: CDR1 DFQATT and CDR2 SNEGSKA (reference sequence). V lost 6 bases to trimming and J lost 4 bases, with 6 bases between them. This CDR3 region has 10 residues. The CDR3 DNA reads TGCAGTGCCACGGCAGAGACCCAGTACTTC. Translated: CSATAETQYF.

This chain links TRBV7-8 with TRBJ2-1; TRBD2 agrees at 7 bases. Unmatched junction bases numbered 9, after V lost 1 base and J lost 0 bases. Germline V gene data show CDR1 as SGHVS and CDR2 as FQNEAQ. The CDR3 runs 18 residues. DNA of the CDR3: TGTGCCAGCAGCTTAGTTGGGCTAGCGGCCAGCTCCTACAATGAGCAGTTCTTC. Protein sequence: CASSLVGLAASSYNEQFF.

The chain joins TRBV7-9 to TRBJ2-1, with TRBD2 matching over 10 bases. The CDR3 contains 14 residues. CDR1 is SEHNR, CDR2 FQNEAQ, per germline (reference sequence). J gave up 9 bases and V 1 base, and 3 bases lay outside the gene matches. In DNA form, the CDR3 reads TGTGCCAGCAGCTTAGGAGCGGGAGGGTGTGAGCAGTTCTTC. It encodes CASSLGAGGCEQFF.

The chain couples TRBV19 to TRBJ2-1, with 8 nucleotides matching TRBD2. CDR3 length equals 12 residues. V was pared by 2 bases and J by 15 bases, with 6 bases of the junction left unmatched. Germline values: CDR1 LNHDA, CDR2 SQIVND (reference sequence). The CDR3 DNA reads TGTGCCAGTAGTATACGAGCGGGAGATCGGTTCTTC. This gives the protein CASSIRAGDRFF.

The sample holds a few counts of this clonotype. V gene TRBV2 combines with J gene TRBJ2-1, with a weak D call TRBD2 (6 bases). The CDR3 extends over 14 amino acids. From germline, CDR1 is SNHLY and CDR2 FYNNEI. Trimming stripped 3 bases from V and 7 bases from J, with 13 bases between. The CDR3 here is CASSDHRGSNEQFF. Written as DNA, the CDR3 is TGTGCCAGCAGTGACCACCGGGGGAGTAATGAGCAGTTCTTC.

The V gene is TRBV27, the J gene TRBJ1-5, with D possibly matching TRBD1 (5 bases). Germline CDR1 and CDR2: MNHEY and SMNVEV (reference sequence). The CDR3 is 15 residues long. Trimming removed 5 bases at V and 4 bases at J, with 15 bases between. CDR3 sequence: CASSRKGGANQPQHF. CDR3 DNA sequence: TGTGCCAGCAGTCGAAAGGGCGGGGCAAATCAGCCCCAGCATTTT.